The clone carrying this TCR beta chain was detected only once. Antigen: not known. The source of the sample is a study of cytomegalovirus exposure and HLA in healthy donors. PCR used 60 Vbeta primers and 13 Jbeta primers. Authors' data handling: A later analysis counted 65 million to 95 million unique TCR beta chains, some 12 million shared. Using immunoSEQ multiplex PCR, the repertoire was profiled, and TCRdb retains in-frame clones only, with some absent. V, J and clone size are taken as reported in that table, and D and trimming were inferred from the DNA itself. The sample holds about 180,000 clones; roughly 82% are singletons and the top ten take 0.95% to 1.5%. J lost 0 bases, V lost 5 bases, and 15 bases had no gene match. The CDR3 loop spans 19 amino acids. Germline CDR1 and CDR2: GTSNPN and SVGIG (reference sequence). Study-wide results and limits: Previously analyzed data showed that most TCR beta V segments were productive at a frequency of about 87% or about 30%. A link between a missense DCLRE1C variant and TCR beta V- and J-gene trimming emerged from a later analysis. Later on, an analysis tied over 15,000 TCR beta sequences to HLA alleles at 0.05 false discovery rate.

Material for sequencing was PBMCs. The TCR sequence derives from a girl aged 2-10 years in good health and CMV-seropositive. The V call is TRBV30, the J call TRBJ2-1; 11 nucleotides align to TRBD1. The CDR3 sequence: CAWGRGQGVLRSSYNEQFF. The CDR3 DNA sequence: TGTGCCTGGGGCAGGGGACAGGGGGTTTTGAGGAGCTCCTACAATGAGCAGTTCTTC.